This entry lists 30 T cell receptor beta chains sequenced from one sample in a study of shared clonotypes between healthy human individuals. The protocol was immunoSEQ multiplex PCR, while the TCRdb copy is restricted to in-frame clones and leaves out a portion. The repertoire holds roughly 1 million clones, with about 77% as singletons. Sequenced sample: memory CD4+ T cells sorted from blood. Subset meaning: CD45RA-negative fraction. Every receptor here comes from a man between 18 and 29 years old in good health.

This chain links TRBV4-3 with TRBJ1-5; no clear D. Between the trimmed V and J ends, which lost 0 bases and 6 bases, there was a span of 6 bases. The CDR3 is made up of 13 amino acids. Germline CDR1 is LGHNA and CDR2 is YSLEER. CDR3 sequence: CASSQEKLQPQHF. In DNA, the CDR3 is TGCGCCAGCAGCCAAGAAAAACTTCAGCCCCAGCATTTT.

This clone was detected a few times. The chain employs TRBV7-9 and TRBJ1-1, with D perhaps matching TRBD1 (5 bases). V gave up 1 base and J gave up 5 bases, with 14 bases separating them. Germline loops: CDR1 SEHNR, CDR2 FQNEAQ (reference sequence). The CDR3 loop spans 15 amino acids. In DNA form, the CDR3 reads TGTGCCAGCAGCTTAGATCTCCAGGGAAGGACTGAAGCTTTCTTT. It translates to CASSLDLQGRTEAFF.

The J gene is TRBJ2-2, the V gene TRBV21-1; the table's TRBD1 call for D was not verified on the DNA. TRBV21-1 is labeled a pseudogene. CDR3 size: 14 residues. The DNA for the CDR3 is TGTGCCAGCAGCAGGGACAGCAACACCGGGGAGCTGTTTTTT. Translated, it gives CASSRDSNTGELFF.

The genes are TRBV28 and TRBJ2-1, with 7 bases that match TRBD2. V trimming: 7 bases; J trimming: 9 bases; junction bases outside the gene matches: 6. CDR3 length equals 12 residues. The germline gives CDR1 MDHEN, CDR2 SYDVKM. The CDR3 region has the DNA TGTGCCAGCAAGGCGGGGGACTTTGAGCAGTTCTTC. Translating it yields CASKAGDFEQFF. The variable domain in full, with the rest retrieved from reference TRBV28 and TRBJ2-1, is DVKVTQSSRYLVKRTGEKVFLECVQDMDHENMFWYRQDPGLGLRLIYFSYDVKMKEKGDIPEGYSVSREKKERFSLILESASTNQTSMYLCASKAGDFEQFFGPGTRLTVL.

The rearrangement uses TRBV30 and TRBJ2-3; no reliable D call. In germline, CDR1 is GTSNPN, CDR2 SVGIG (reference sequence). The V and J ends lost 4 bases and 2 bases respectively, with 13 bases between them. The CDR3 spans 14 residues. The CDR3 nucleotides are TGTGCCTGGAAAGGACCTGTTCCCACAGATACGCAGTATTTT. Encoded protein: CAWKGPVPTDTQYF.

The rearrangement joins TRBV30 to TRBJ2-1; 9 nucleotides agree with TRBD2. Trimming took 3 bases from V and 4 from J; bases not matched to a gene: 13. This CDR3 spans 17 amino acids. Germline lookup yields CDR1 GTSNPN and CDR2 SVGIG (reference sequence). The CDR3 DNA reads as TGTGCCTGGAGCCGTGGAGGGCCTAGCGGGGTGTACAATGAGCAGTTCTTC. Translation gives CAWSRGGPSGVYNEQFF.

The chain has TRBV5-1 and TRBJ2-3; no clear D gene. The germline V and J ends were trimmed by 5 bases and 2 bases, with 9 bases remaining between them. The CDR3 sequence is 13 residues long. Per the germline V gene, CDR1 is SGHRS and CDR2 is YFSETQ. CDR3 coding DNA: TGCGCCAGCAGAATAAAAGACACAGATACGCAGTATTTT. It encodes CASRIKDTDTQYF.

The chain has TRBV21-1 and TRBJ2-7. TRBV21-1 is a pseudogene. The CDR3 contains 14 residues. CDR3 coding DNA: TGTGCCAGCAGCGGATCGTTCCCCTCCTACGAGCAGTACTTC. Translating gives CASSGSFPSYEQYF.

In DNA form, the CDR3 reads TGTGCCAGCAGCTTGCGCTCTGGGTCAGGGATGTTCGGAGAGACCCAGTACTTC. Encoded protein: CASSLRSGSGMFGETQYF. V gene TRBV7-6 combines with J gene TRBJ2-5, with D possibly TRBD1 on 5 matching bases. Germline loops: CDR1 SGHVS, CDR2 FNYEAQ. V was cut by 3 bases and J by 4 bases, with 24 bases left in between. The CDR3 is 18 residues long.

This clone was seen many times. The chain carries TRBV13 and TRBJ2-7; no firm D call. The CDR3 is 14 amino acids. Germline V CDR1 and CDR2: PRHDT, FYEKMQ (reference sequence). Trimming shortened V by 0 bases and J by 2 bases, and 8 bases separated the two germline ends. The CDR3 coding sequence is TGTGCCAGCAGCTTAGGACACGTAACCTACGAGCAGTACTTC. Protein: CASSLGHVTYEQYF.

The CDR3 sequence: CASSHRGNTEAFF. The CDR3 nucleotides read TGTGCCAGCAGCCACAGGGGGAACACTGAAGCTTTCTTT. The chain uses TRBV6-1 and TRBJ1-1, with TRBD1 matching over 7 bases. CDR1 MNHNS and CDR2 SASEGT come from the germline V gene. V lost 6 bases to trimming and J lost 1 base; unmatched junction nucleotides: 2. The CDR3 loop spans 13 amino acids.

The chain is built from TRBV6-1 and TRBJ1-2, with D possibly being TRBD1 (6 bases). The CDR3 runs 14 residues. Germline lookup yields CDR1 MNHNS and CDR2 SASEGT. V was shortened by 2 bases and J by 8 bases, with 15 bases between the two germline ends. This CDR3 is CASSEQGGMRGYTF. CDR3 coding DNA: TGTGCCAGCAGTGAACAAGGGGGTATGCGAGGCTACACCTTC.

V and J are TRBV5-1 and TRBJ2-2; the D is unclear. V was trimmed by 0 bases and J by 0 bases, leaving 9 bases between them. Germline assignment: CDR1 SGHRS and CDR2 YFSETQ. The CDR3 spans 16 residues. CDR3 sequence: CASSLEVATNTGELFF. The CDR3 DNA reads TGCGCCAGCAGCTTGGAGGTAGCCACGAACACCGGGGAGCTGTTTTTT.

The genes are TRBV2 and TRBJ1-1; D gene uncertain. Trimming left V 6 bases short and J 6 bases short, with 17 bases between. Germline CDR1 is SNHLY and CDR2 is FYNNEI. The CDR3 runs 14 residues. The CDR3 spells CASSHDIPGAEAFF. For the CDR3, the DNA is TGTGCCAGCAGCCACGACATTCCGGGCGCTGAAGCTTTCTTT.

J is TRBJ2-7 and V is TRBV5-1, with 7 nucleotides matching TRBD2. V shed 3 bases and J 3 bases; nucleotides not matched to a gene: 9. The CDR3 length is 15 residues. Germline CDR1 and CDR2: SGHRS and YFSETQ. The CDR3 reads CASSSLGAGVYEQYF. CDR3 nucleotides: TGCGCCAGCAGCTCACTAGGGGCGGGAGTCTACGAGCAGTACTTC. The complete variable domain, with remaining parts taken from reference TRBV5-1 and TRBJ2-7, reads KAGVTQTPRYLIKTRGQQVTLSCSPISGHRSVSWYQQTPGQGLQFLFEYFSETQRNKGNFPGRFSGRQFSNSRSEMNVSTLELGDSALYLCASSSLGAGVYEQYFGPGTRLTVT.

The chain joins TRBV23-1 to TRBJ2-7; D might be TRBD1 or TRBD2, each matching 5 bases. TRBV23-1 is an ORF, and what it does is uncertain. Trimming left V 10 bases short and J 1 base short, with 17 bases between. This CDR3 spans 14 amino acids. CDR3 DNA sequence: TGCGCCATATTTCCGGGGCTTTCATCCTACGAGCAGTACTTC. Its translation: CAIFPGLSSYEQYF.

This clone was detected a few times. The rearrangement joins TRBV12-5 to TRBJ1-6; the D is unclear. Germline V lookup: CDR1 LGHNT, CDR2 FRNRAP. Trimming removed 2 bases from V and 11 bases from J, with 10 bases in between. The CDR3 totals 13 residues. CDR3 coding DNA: TGTGCTAGTGGTTTGAGCTGGGGAACACCCCTCCACTTT. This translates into CASGLSWGTPLHF.

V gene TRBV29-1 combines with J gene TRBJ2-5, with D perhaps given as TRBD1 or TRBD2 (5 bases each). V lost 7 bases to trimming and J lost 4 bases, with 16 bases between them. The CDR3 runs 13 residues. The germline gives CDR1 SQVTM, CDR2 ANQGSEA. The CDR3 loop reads CSALRGDGETQYF. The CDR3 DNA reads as TGCAGCGCCTTAAGGGGAGATGGAGAGACCCAGTACTTC.

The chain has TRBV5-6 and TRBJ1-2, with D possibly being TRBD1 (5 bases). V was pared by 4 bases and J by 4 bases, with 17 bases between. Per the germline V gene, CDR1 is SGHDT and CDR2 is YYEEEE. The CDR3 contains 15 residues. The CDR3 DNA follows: TGTGCCAGCAGCGCTACAGGAGATTATGGCTATGGCTACACCTTC. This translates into CASSATGDYGYGYTF.

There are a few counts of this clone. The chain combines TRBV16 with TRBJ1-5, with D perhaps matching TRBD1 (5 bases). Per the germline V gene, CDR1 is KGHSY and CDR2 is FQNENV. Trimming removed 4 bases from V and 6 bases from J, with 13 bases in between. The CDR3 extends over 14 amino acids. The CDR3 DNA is TGTGCCAGCAGCCCGGGGCGGGGCGGTCAGCCCCAGCATTTT. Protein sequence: CASSPGRGGQPQHF.

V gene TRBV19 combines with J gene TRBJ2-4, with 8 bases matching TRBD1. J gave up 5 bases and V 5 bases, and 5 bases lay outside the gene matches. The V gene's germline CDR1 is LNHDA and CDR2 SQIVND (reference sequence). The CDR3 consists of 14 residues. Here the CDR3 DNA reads TGTGCCAGTAGTGTGGACAGGGATGAAAACATTCAGTACTTC. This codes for CASSVDRDENIQYF.

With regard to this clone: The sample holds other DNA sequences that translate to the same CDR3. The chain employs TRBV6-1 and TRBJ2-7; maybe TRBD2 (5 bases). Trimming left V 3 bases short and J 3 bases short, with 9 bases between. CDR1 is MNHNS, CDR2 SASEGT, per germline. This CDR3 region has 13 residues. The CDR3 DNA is TGTGCCAGCAGTGAGGCCGGGATCTACGAGCAGTACTTC. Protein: CASSEAGIYEQYF.

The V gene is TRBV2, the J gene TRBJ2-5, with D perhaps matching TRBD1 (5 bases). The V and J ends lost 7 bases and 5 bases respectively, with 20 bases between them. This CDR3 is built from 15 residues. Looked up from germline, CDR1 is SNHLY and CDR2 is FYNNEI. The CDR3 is CASKGSGSPTETQYF. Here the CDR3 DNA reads TGTGCCAGCAAAGGTTCAGGGTCTCCGACGGAGACCCAGTACTTC.

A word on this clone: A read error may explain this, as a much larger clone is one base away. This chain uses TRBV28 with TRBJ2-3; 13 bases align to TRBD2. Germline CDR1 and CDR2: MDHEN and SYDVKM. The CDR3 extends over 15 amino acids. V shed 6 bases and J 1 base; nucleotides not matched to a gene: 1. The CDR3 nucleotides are TGTGCCAGCAGGGGGACTAGCGGGGGCACAGATACGCAGTATTTT. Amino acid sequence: CASRGTSGGTDTQYF.

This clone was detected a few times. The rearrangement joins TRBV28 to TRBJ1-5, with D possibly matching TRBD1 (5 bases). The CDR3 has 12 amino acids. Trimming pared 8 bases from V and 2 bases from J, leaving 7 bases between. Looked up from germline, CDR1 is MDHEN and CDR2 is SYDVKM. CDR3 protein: CASEQGNQPQHF. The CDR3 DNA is TGTGCCAGCGAACAGGGCAATCAGCCCCAGCATTTT.

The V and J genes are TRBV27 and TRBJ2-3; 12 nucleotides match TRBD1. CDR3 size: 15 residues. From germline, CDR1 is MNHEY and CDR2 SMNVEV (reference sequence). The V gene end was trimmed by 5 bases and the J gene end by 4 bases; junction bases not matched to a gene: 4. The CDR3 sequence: CASSPGTGGADTQYF. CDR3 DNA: TGTGCCAGCAGTCCCGGGACAGGGGGCGCAGATACGCAGTATTTT.

CDR3 in DNA: TGTGCCAGCAGCCTTAGTGGGAATCATGGGACGGGAGGAATCTACGAGCAGTACTTC. Its translation: CASSLSGNHGTGGIYEQYF. The rearrangement joins TRBV11-2 to TRBJ2-7; 7 bases map to TRBD2. This CDR3 contains 19 residues. With V trimmed by 5 bases and J by 3 bases, 22 bases remained unmatched. The V gene's germline CDR1 is SGHAT and CDR2 FQNNGV.

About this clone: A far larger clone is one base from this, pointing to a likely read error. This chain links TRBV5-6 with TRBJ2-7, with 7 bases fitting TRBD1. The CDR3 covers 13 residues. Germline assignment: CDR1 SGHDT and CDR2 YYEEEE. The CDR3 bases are TGTGCCAGCAGATTGGGACAGACCTACGAGCAGTACTTC. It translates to CASRLGQTYEQYF.

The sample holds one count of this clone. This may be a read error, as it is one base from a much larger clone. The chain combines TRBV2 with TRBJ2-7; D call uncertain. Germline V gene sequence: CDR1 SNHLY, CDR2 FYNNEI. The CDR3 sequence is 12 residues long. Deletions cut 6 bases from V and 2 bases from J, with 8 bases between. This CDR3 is CASSLSTYEQYF. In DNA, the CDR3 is TGTGCCAGCAGCCTCTCTACCTACGAGCAGTACTTC.

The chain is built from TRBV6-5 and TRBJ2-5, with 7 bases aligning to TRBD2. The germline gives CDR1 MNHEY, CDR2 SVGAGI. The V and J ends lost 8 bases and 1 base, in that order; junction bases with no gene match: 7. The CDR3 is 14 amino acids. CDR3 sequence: CASAPGGVQETQYF. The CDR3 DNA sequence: TGTGCCAGCGCCCCGGGAGGAGTCCAAGAGACCCAGTACTTC.